This entry lists 25 T cell receptor beta chains sequenced from one sample in a study of T cells after yellow fever vaccination. MiXCR, applied by TCRdb to the 5' RACE reads, yields one record per CDR3 protein. Here the sample spans a few hundred thousand distinct CDR3 sequences, 3.5% to 4.5% being singletons. Sequencing was performed on PBMCs, taken 15 days after the yellow fever booster vaccination. The receptors were gathered from a man aged 18 to 30 who received the YFV17D yellow fever vaccine.

This clonotype has a count of ten or more. In DNA, the CDR3 is TGTGCCAGCAGCCCCGCCAATGACTATGGCTACACCTTC. Translation: CASSPANDYGYTF. The V and J genes are TRBV7-9 and TRBJ1-2, with D uncertain. There are 13 residues in the CDR3. Germline-derived CDR1 and CDR2 are SEHNR and FQNEAQ (reference sequence). Trimming shortened V by 5 bases and J by 3 bases, and 10 bases separated the two germline ends.

The chain is built from TRBV5-1 and TRBJ2-5, with TRBD2 matching over 9 bases. Per germline, CDR1 SGHRS and CDR2 YFSETQ. The CDR3 has 14 residues. With V trimmed by 1 base and J by 5 bases, 3 bases remained unmatched. DNA of the CDR3: TGCGCCAGCAGCTTGCGGACTAGCGATGAGACCCAGTACTTC. Translating it yields CASSLRTSDETQYF.

The chain uses TRBV2 and TRBJ2-7, with TRBD1 as a possible D gene (6 bases). Germline-derived CDR1 and CDR2 are SNHLY and FYNNEI. V lost 6 bases and J 3 bases, leaving 18 bases between the germline ends. This CDR3 comprises 15 residues. For the CDR3, the DNA is TGTGCCAGCAGGTGGGACACGGTTTTTGTCTACGAGCAGTACTTC. It specifies CASRWDTVFVYEQYF. Looking up the rest from reference TRBV2 and TRBJ2-7 gives the full variable domain: EPEVTQTPSHQVTQMGQEVILRCVPISNHLYFYWYRQILGQKVEFLVSFYNNEISEKSEIFDDQFSVERPDGSNFTLKIRSTKLEDSAMYFCASRWDTVFVYEQYFGPGTRLTVT.

About this clonotype itself: Mismatch with germline at one junction end may stem from a read error. This chain links TRBV7-9 with TRBJ1-2; 9 bases are shared with TRBD1. The CDR3 loop spans 11 amino acids. CDR1 and CDR2 (germline): SEHNR, FQNEAQ (reference sequence). The CDR3 is CRWEDRGGYTF. CDR3 nucleotide sequence: TGCCGGTGGGAGGACAGGGGAGGCTACACCTTC.

This clonotype was seen repeatedly, ten times or more. CDR3: CASTLGQADTQYF. The DNA of the CDR3 is TGTGCCAGCACCCTCGGACAGGCAGATACGCAGTATTTT. V gene TRBV7-3 combines with J gene TRBJ2-3; 7 nucleotides agree with TRBD1. The CDR3 sequence is 13 residues long. Germline CDR1 and CDR2: SGHTA and FQGTGA. The V gene end was trimmed by 7 bases and the J gene end by 4 bases; junction bases not matched to a gene: 5. Drawing the rest from reference TRBV7-3 and TRBJ2-3, the complete variable domain is GAGVSQTPSNKVTEKGKYVELRCDPISGHTALYWYRQSLGQGPEFLIYFQGTGAADDSGLPNDRFFAVRPEGSVSTLKIQRTERGDSAVYLCASTLGQADTQYFGPGTRLTVL.

This clonotype was seen at least ten times. The rearrangement joins TRBV5-1 to TRBJ2-2, with 9 bases matching TRBD1. Germline V lookup: CDR1 SGHRS, CDR2 YFSETQ. The trim removed 0 bases at V and 4 bases at J, leaving 4 bases unmatched. The CDR3 is 16 residues long. This CDR3 is CASSLALGQGTGELFF. The CDR3 nucleotides read TGCGCCAGCAGCTTGGCCTTGGGACAGGGCACCGGGGAGCTGTTTTTT.

This clonotype showed up many times. The CDR3 DNA reads TGCAGTGCTCCCCTGAGGGTCAGAGACGCAGCTAACTATGGCTACACCTTC. This sequence encodes CSAPLRVRDAANYGYTF. The gene calls are TRBV20-1 and TRBJ1-2, with D hard to call. Trimming shortened V by 5 bases and J by 0 bases, and 22 bases separated the two germline ends. The CDR3 extends over 17 amino acids. Germline CDR1 is DFQATT and CDR2 is SNEGSKA (reference sequence).

This clonotype has just one count. This clone may be a read error of a much larger clone one base away. The chain has TRBV20-1 and TRBJ2-2; 8 nucleotides align to TRBD1. The CDR3 is made up of 13 amino acids. V lost 4 bases, J lost 4 bases, and 2 bases stayed unmatched. Germline V gene lookup returns CDR1 DFQATT and CDR2 SNEGSKA (reference sequence). The DNA for the CDR3 is TGCAGTGCTAACAGGGGGATCACCGGGGAGCTGTTTTTT. Its protein is CSANRGITGELFF.

This clonotype was found many times. The gene calls are TRBV28 and TRBJ1-5; 9 bases map to TRBD1. Germline lookup yields CDR1 MDHEN and CDR2 SYDVKM. V lost 4 bases and J lost 6; bases outside the gene matches: 4. This CDR3 has 14 amino acids. DNA of the CDR3: TGTGCCAGCAGTTATGGACAGGGGAGTCAGCCCCAGCATTTT. Amino acids: CASSYGQGSQPQHF.

This clonotype was detected many times. This rearrangement joins TRBV6-5 to TRBJ1-6; weak D call: TRBD1 (6 bases). Per germline, CDR1 MNHEY and CDR2 SVGAGI. This CDR3 has 12 residues. Trimming removed 5 bases from V and 10 bases from J, with 9 bases in between. The DNA for the CDR3 is TGTGCCAGCAGTACGGGGGGCTCACCCCTCCACTTT. Protein sequence: CASSTGGSPLHF.

The chain carries TRBV5-6 and TRBJ1-4; 9 positions match TRBD1. This CDR3 has 17 residues. Trimming took 3 bases from V and 3 from J; bases not matched to a gene: 9. CDR1 is SGHDT and CDR2 is YYEEEE in the germline V gene. The CDR3 DNA sequence: TGTGCCAGCAGCTCGGTGGACAGGGGAACAGCTAATGAAAAACTGTTTTTT. It yields the protein CASSSVDRGTANEKLFF.

This clonotype was detected only a few times. This chain connects TRBV29-1 to TRBJ1-2; TRBD1 aligns across 7 bases. Germline V gene data show CDR1 as SQVTM and CDR2 as ANQGSEA. This CDR3 is built from 12 residues. Unmatched junction bases numbered 2, after V lost 0 bases and J lost 7 bases. CDR3 in amino acids: CSVEDWDSGYTF. DNA for the CDR3: TGCAGCGTTGAAGATTGGGACAGTGGCTACACCTTC.

This clonotype was picked up many times. The chain has TRBV7-9 and TRBJ1-1, with 9 positions matching TRBD1. In germline, CDR1 is SEHNR, CDR2 FQNEAQ (reference sequence). This CDR3 contains 16 residues. Unmatched junction bases numbered 8, after V lost 2 bases and J lost 4 bases. This CDR3 reads CASSLPRTGDVTEAFF. CDR3 DNA sequence: TGTGCCAGCAGCTTACCTAGGACAGGGGATGTCACTGAAGCTTTCTTT.

V usage is TRBV5-1 and J usage is TRBJ1-1; D is perhaps TRBD1 (6 bases). The CDR3 loop spans 15 amino acids. Between the trimmed V and J ends, which lost 4 bases and 1 base, there was a span of 14 bases. The germline V gene has CDR1 SGHRS and CDR2 YFSETQ. CDR3 region: CASSLLQGQNTEAFF. The CDR3 coding sequence is TGCGCCAGCAGCCTGTTACAGGGCCAGAACACTGAAGCTTTCTTT.

This clonotype was seen repeatedly, ten times or more. The V gene is TRBV6-2 or TRBV6-3, the J gene TRBJ1-1, with D possibly matching TRBD1 (5 bases). Trimming removed 7 bases from V and 4 bases from J, with 13 bases in between. This CDR3 has 13 amino acids. Germline CDR1 MNHEY, CDR2 SVGEGT. DNA of the CDR3: TGTGCCAGCACACGGGGGGACGGCACTGAAGCTTTCTTT. This gives the protein CASTRGDGTEAFF.

This clonotype was found a few times. The CDR3 region is CASSPDGRFNEKLFF. As DNA, the CDR3 is TGCGCCAGCAGCCCAGACGGACGATTTAATGAAAAACTGTTTTTT. This rearrangement joins TRBV5-1 to TRBJ1-4; D is undetermined. Trimming left V 4 bases short and J 4 bases short, with 14 bases between. Looked up from germline, CDR1 is SGHRS and CDR2 is YFSETQ. CDR3 length: 15 amino acids.

This clonotype was picked up many times. The CDR3 DNA sequence: TGTGCCAGCAGCTTAGCCCCAAGGACTAGCGGGGGCCTCAATGAGCAGTTCTTC. It encodes CASSLAPRTSGGLNEQFF. The rearrangement uses TRBV7-6 and TRBJ2-1, with 13 positions matching TRBD2. J gave up 6 bases and V 0 bases, and 8 bases lay outside the gene matches. The CDR3 contains 18 residues. CDR1 SGHVS and CDR2 FNYEAQ come from the germline V gene.

This clonotype has a count of ten or more. V and J are TRBV5-5 and TRBJ2-7; 8 positions match TRBD1. Germline values: CDR1 SGHKS, CDR2 YYEKEE (reference sequence). Trimming at V came to 4 bases and at J to 4 bases, leaving 7 bases not matched to a gene. The CDR3 is 14 residues long. This CDR3 reads CASSRGQGAYEQYF. Here the CDR3 DNA reads TGTGCCAGCAGCCGGGGGCAGGGGGCTTACGAGCAGTACTTC.

The chain employs TRBV3-1 and TRBJ1-1; D unclear. Germline V gene data show CDR1 as LGHDT and CDR2 as YNNKEL (reference sequence). Trimming removed 2 bases from V and 10 bases from J, with 14 bases in between. This CDR3 is built from 13 residues. CDR3 sequence reads: CASSQNTLVGAFF. Here the CDR3 DNA reads TGTGCCAGCAGCCAAAATACGTTGGTGGGAGCTTTCTTT.

A few counts support this clonotype. This chain uses TRBV4-2 with TRBJ2-3, with TRBD2 as a possible D gene (6 bases). Germline CDR1 and CDR2: LGHNA and YNFKEQ. The CDR3 sequence is 16 residues long. Trimming removed 1 base at V and 1 base at J, with 12 bases between. The CDR3 loop is CASSQGAGRRTDTQYF. The CDR3 DNA reads TGTGCCAGCAGCCAAGGTGCGGGGCGACGCACAGATACGCAGTATTTT.

The chain uses TRBV29-1 and TRBJ2-5, with D uncertain. V lost 4 bases, J lost 3 bases, and 15 bases lay in between. This CDR3 spans 14 amino acids. Germline CDR1 SQVTM, CDR2 ANQGSEA. CDR3 region: CSVAPPLLKETQYF. In DNA, the CDR3 is TGCAGCGTTGCCCCACCGTTACTCAAAGAGACCCAGTACTTC.

This clonotype was seen more than once but under ten times. The chain uses TRBV24-1 and TRBJ2-2, with D perhaps being TRBD1 or TRBD2 (5 bases each). This CDR3 contains 13 residues. V lost 12 bases, J lost 1 base, and 11 bases lay in between. Germline-derived CDR1 and CDR2 are KGHDR and SFDVKD. The CDR3: CAVWDLNTGELFF. The CDR3 DNA is TGTGCCGTGTGGGACCTGAACACCGGGGAGCTGTTTTTT.

This clonotype was seen many times. CDR3 nucleotides: TGTGCCAGCAGTGCGACAGGGGACTATGGCTACACCTTC. Its translation is CASSATGDYGYTF. V and J are TRBV27 and TRBJ1-2; TRBD1 aligns across 8 bases. CDR1 is MNHEY, CDR2 SMNVEV, per germline (reference sequence). CDR3 length equals 13 residues. Unmatched junction bases numbered 2, after V lost 5 bases and J lost 3 bases.

This clonotype has a handful of counts. The V gene is TRBV20-1, the J gene TRBJ1-4; possible D gene TRBD1, 6 bases. CDR3 length: 15 amino acids. The germline V gene encodes CDR1 DFQATT and CDR2 SNEGSKA (reference sequence). The V gene lost 3 bases and the J gene lost 6 bases, with 17 bases spanning the gap. CDR3: CSARPRGQLDEKLFF. DNA for the CDR3: TGCAGTGCTAGGCCCAGGGGCCAGTTGGATGAAAAACTGTTTTTT.

This clonotype was detected many times. The chain has TRBV28 and TRBJ1-5, with D tentatively TRBD1 (6 bases). Trimming removed 4 bases at V and 3 bases at J, with 10 bases between. Germline lookup yields CDR1 MDHEN and CDR2 SYDVKM. The CDR3 is made up of 14 amino acids. In DNA form, the CDR3 reads TGTGCCAGCAGTTCCGGGGGGCCCAATCAGCCCCAGCATTTT. Translated: CASSSGGPNQPQHF.